A selection of T cell receptor beta chains follows, all from one sample in a study of blood T cells in healthy people across ages. TCRdb re-called the 5' RACE reads through MiXCR, storing one row per CDR3 protein. The sample holds under 2 million distinct CDR3 sequences, around 36% seen once. Material: blood. These receptors were taken from a woman between 25 and 40 years old in good health. CDR3s include the opening cysteine and the closing phenylalanine or tryptophan. Each record gives: CDR3 length, clone size, D gene, V gene, J gene, CDR3 protein, CDR3 DNA. A D gene is named only where the DNA matches it firmly. Only part of the rows carry a size: once, few, many, or a class if the clone is expanded.

length: 16; size: -; D: -; V: TRBV28; J: TRBJ2-2; CDR3: CASTTKGHTNTGELFF; DNA: TGTGCCAGCACCACTAAGGGACACACGAACACCGGGGAGCTGTTTTTT
length: 14; size: -; D: -; V: TRBV30; J: TRBJ1-2; CDR3: CAWKGGTPTGGYTF; DNA: TGTGCCTGGAAAGGGGGGACTCCGACGGGGGGCTACACCTTC
length: 15; size: -; D: TRBD1; V: TRBV25-1; J: TRBJ2-1; CDR3: CASSGHRGNGNEQFF; DNA: TGTGCCAGCAGTGGTCACAGGGGGAATGGGAATGAGCAGTTCTTC
length: 17; size: -; D: TRBD2; V: TRBV6-1; J: TRBJ2-1; CDR3: CASSDLSGASSYNEQFF; DNA: TGTGCCAGCAGTGACCTTAGCGGGGCTAGCTCCTACAATGAGCAGTTCTTC
length: 17; size: -; D: -; V: TRBV28; J: TRBJ2-6; CDR3: CASTSLGRSSGANVLTF; DNA: TGTGCCAGCACGTCGCTCGGACGGAGCTCTGGGGCCAACGTCCTGACTTTC
length: 14; size: few; D: -; V: TRBV5-1; J: TRBJ1-1; CDR3: CASSPWGSDTEAFF; DNA: TGCGCCAGCAGCCCTTGGGGTTCCGACACTGAAGCTTTCTTT
length: 15; size: few; D: TRBD1; V: TRBV6-2/TRBV6-3; J: TRBJ2-7; CDR3: CASTAATGWSYEQYF; DNA: TGTGCCAGCACCGCCGCGACAGGGTGGTCCTACGAGCAGTACTTC
length: 16; size: -; D: -; V: TRBV13; J: TRBJ2-5; CDR3: CASSPSGHPFQETQYF; DNA: TGTGCCAGCAGCCCGTCGGGACACCCTTTCCAAGAGACCCAGTACTTC
length: 12; size: -; D: -; V: TRBV24-1; J: TRBJ2-3; CDR3: CATSDYTDTRYF; DNA: TGTGCCACCAGTGATTATACAGATACGCGGTATTTT
length: 16; size: many; D: TRBD2; V: TRBV20-1; J: TRBJ2-7; CDR3: CSARDGEGTRAREQYF; DNA: TGCAGTGCTAGAGATGGGGAGGGGACCAGGGCGAGGGAGCAGTACTTC
length: 14; size: -; D: TRBD2; V: TRBV20-1; J: TRBJ2-1; CDR3: CSALGTSVYNEQFF; DNA: TGCAGTGCTCTCGGGACTAGCGTCTACAATGAGCAGTTCTTC
length: 14; size: -; D: -; V: TRBV7-3; J: TRBJ2-3; CDR3: CASSPGSVTDTQYF; DNA: TGTGCCAGCAGCCCTGGTAGCGTCACAGATACGCAGTATTTT
length: 15; size: -; D: -; V: TRBV10-3; J: TRBJ1-5; CDR3: CAISSTGSLQGPQHF; DNA: TGTGCCATCAGCTCGACAGGATCGCTTCAAGGGCCCCAGCATTTT
length: 18; size: -; D: TRBD2; V: TRBV5-1; J: TRBJ2-3; CDR3: CASSYRTSGRGSTDTQYF; DNA: TGCGCCAGCAGCTACAGGACTAGCGGGAGGGGGAGCACAGATACGCAGTATTTT
length: 17; size: -; D: TRBD1; V: TRBV6-1; J: TRBJ2-1; CDR3: CASSIGQGASSYNEQFF; DNA: TGTGCCAGCAGCATAGGACAGGGGGCGAGCTCCTACAATGAGCAGTTCTTC
length: 14; size: few; D: -; V: TRBV25-1; J: TRBJ2-2; CDR3: CASSEQPYTGELFF; DNA: TGTGCCAGCAGTGAGCAGCCTTACACCGGGGAGCTGTTTTTT
length: 17; size: -; D: -; V: TRBV4-1; J: TRBJ2-3; CDR3: CASSQPPTGATADTQYF; DNA: TGCGCCAGCAGCCAACCCCCTACGGGGGCCACGGCAGATACGCAGTATTTT
length: 13; size: -; D: -; V: TRBV27; J: TRBJ2-5; CDR3: CANSFVGEGTQYF; DNA: TGTGCCAACAGTTTTGTTGGAGAGGGGACCCAGTACTTC
length: 14; size: -; D: TRBD1; V: TRBV28; J: TRBJ2-1; CDR3: CASSFGQGAREQFF; DNA: TGTGCCAGCAGTTTTGGGCAGGGGGCGAGGGAGCAGTTCTTC
length: 14; size: many; D: TRBD1; V: TRBV7-9; J: TRBJ1-1; CDR3: CASSSQGAGTEAFF; DNA: TGTGCCAGCAGTTCCCAGGGGGCTGGCACTGAAGCTTTCTTT
length: 17; size: -; D: TRBD1; V: TRBV5-4; J: TRBJ2-3; CDR3: CASSTTTYRGQTDTQYF; DNA: TGTGCCAGCAGCACCACAACCTACAGGGGGCAGACAGATACGCAGTATTTT
length: 14; size: few; D: -; V: TRBV11-1; J: TRBJ1-2; CDR3: CASSSGGSTYGYTF; DNA: TGTGCCAGCAGCTCTGGGGGGTCAACCTATGGCTACACCTTC
length: 15; size: -; D: -; V: TRBV5-4; J: TRBJ1-1; CDR3: CASSLGASMNTEAFF; DNA: TGTGCCAGCAGCTTGGGGGCAAGCATGAACACTGAAGCTTTCTTT
length: 15; size: -; D: TRBD2; V: TRBV5-1; J: TRBJ2-5; CDR3: CASRGLAGRRGEQYF; DNA: TGCGCCAGCCGTGGTCTAGCGGGGCGCCGCGGAGAGCAGTACTTC
length: 13; size: few; D: TRBD2; V: TRBV28; J: TRBJ2-7; CDR3: CASSFVEAGEQYF; DNA: TGTGCCAGCAGTTTTGTGGAAGCGGGGGAGCAGTACTTC
length: 13; size: -; D: -; V: TRBV12-3/TRBV12-4; J: TRBJ1-1; CDR3: CATRLGEGTEAFF; DNA: TGTGCCACCCGATTGGGGGAAGGGACTGAAGCTTTCTTT
length: 11; size: few; D: -; V: TRBV14; J: TRBJ2-1; CDR3: CASSRVAEQFF; DNA: TGTGCCAGCAGCCGGGTGGCGGAGCAGTTCTTC
length: 15; size: -; D: -; V: TRBV6-2/TRBV6-3; J: TRBJ1-5; CDR3: CASSYDGRENQPQHF; DNA: TGTGCCAGCAGTTACGACGGACGGGAAAATCAGCCCCAGCATTTT
length: 14; size: -; D: -; V: TRBV6-2/TRBV6-3; J: TRBJ2-7; CDR3: CASSSFTVSYEQYF; DNA: TGTGCCAGCAGTTCGTTTACAGTCTCCTACGAGCAGTACTTC
length: 16; size: few; D: -; V: TRBV7-9; J: TRBJ2-5; CDR3: CASSPGAELFWETQYF; DNA: TGTGCCAGCAGCCCGGGGGCCGAGCTTTTTTGGGAGACCCAGTACTTC
length: 16; size: -; D: -; V: TRBV3-1; J: TRBJ1-4; CDR3: CASSPKRTLVEEKLFF; DNA: TGTGCCAGCAGCCCGAAGAGGACATTGGTAGAGGAAAAACTGTTTTTT
length: 14; size: -; D: -; V: TRBV20-1; J: TRBJ2-1; CDR3: CSARREVDYNEQFF; DNA: TGCAGTGCTAGGCGTGAGGTTGACTACAATGAGCAGTTCTTC
length: 14; size: few; D: TRBD2; V: TRBV15; J: TRBJ2-1; CDR3: CATSGGLYRNEQFF; DNA: TGTGCCACCAGCGGGGGACTATATCGTAATGAGCAGTTCTTC
length: 13; size: -; D: -; V: TRBV20-1; J: TRBJ2-1; CDR3: CSARIPTRFEQFF; DNA: TGCAGTGCTAGAATCCCGACTAGATTTGAGCAGTTCTTC
length: 13; size: -; D: -; V: TRBV24-1; J: TRBJ2-1; CDR3: CATSDFKSNEQFF; DNA: TGTGCCACCAGTGATTTCAAAAGCAATGAGCAGTTCTTC
length: 15; size: -; D: -; V: TRBV5-1; J: TRBJ1-1; CDR3: CASSTSGRGYAEAFF; DNA: TGCGCCAGCAGCACCTCGGGAAGAGGGTACGCTGAAGCTTTCTTT
length: 15; size: few; D: TRBD2; V: TRBV3-1; J: TRBJ2-1; CDR3: CASRHLAGGFNEQFF; DNA: TGTGCCAGCAGACATCTAGCGGGAGGGTTCAATGAGCAGTTCTTC
length: 14; size: -; D: TRBD2; V: TRBV7-3; J: TRBJ2-2; CDR3: CASSLSSGSGERFF; DNA: TGTGCCAGCAGCTTATCTAGCGGGAGTGGGGAGCGGTTTTTT
length: 14; size: -; D: TRBD2; V: TRBV12-3/TRBV12-4; J: TRBJ2-1; CDR3: CASRTSLYYNEQFF; DNA: TGTGCCAGTCGGACTAGTCTTTACTACAATGAGCAGTTCTTC
length: 13; size: -; D: -; V: TRBV9; J: TRBJ2-1; CDR3: CASSGPLAPEQFF; DNA: TGTGCCAGCAGCGGACCTCTAGCGCCTGAGCAGTTCTTC
length: 14; size: few; D: -; V: TRBV27; J: TRBJ1-2; CDR3: CASSRSLRTYGYTF; DNA: TGTGCCAGCAGCCGTTCTCTACGGACCTATGGCTACACCTTC
length: 15; size: once; D: TRBD2; V: TRBV11-2; J: TRBJ2-5; CDR3: CASSFTRAGSSPQYF; DNA: TGTGCCAGCAGCTTTACCCGAGCGGGGTCCTCACCTCAGTACTTC
length: 16; size: once; D: -; V: TRBV7-9; J: TRBJ1-4; CDR3: CASSQPPSPTNEKLFF; DNA: TGTGCCAGCAGTCAGCCCCCCAGTCCCACTAATGAAAAACTGTTTTTT
length: 16; size: few; D: TRBD2; V: TRBV20-1; J: TRBJ2-3; CDR3: CSARSERGGLSDTQYF; DNA: TGCAGTGCTAGATCCGAGCGGGGGGGCCTATCAGATACGCAGTATTTT